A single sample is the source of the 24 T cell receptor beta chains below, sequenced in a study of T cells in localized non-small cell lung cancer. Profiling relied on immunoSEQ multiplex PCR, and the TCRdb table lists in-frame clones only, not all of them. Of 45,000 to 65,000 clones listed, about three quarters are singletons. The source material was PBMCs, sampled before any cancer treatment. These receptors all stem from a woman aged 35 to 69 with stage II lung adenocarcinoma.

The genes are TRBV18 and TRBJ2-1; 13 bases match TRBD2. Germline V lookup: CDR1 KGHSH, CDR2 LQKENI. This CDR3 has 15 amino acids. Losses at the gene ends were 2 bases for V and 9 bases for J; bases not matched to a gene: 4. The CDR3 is CASSPWTSGGPEQFF. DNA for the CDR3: TGTGCCAGCTCACCATGGACTAGCGGGGGCCCTGAGCAGTTCTTC.

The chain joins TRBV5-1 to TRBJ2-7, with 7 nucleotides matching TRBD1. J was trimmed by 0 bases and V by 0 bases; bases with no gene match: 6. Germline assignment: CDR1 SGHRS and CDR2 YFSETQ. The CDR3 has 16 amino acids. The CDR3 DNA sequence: TGCGCCAGCAGCTTGGCCCAGACAGGGCTCTCCTACGAGCAGTACTTC. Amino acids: CASSLAQTGLSYEQYF.

The CDR3 DNA reads as TGTGCCAGCAGCTTTAGGGGACAGGGCTCTTGGGGCTACACCTTC. This codes for CASSFRGQGSWGYTF. The chain recombines TRBV7-2 with TRBJ1-2; 9 nucleotides agree with TRBD1. In germline, CDR1 is SGHTA, CDR2 FQGNSA. This CDR3 region has 15 residues. V was clipped by 3 bases and J by 8 bases; unmatched bases: 10.

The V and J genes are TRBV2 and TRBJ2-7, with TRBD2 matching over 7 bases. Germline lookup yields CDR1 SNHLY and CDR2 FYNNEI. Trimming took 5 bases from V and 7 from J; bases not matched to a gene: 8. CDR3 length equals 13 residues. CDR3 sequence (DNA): TGTGCCAGCAGTTATTCCTCTAGCGGAGAGCAGTACTTC. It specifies CASSYSSSGEQYF.

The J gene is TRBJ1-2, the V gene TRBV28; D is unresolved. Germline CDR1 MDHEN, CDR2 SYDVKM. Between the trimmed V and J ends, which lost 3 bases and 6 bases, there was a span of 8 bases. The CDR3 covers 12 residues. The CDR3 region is CASSLGKDGYTF. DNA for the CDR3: TGTGCCAGCAGTTTGGGCAAGGATGGCTACACCTTC.

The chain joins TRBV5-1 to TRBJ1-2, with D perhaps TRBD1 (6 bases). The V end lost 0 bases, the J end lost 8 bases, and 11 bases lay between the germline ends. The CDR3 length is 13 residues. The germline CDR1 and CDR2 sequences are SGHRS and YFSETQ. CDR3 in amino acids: CASSLGTDRGYTF. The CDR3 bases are TGCGCCAGCAGCTTGGGGACAGACCGAGGCTACACCTTC.

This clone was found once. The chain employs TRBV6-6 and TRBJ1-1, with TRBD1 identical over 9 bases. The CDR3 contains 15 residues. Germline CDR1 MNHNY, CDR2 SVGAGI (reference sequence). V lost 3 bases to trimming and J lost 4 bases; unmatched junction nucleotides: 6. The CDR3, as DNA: TGTGCCAGCAGTTATGGGACAGGGAGGGGCACTGAAGCTTTCTTT. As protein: CASSYGTGRGTEAFF.

The CDR3 reads CASTVIYEQYF. CDR3 DNA sequence: TGCGCCAGCACGGTGATTTACGAGCAGTACTTC. This chain uses TRBV23-1 with TRBJ2-7; D uncertain. TRBV23-1 is an ORF, with its function uncertain. The V end was cut by 7 bases, the J end by 4 bases, with 8 bases between. The CDR3 runs to 11 residues.

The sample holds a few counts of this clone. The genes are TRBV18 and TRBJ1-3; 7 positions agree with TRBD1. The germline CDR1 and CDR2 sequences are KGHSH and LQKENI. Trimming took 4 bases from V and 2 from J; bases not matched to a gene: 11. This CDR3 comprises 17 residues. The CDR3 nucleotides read TGTGCCAGCTCACAAATACCTCCGACAGGGCCTGGAAACACCATATATTTT. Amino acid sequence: CASSQIPPTGPGNTIYF.

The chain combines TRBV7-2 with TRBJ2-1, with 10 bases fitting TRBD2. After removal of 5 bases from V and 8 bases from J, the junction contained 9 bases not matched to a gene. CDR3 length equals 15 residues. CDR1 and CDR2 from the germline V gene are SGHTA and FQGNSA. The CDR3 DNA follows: TGTGCCAGCAGCCGAAGGAGCGGGGGGGCCCATGAGCAGTTCTTC. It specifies CASSRRSGGAHEQFF.

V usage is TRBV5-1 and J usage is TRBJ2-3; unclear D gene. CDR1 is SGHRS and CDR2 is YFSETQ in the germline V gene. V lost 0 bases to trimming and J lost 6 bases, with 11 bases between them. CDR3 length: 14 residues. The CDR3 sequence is CASSLAGPSDTQYF. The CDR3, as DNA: TGCGCCAGCAGCTTGGCCGGCCCTAGTGATACGCAGTATTTT.

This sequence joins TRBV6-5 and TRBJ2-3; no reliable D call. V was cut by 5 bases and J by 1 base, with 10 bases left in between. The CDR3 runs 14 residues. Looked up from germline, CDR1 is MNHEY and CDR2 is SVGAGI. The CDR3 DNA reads TGTGCCAGCAGTCGTACCCAGCGCACAGATACGCAGTATTTT. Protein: CASSRTQRTDTQYF.

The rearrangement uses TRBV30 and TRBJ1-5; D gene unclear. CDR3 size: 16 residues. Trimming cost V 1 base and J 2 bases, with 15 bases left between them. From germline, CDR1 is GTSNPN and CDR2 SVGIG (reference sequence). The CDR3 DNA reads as TGTGCCTGGAGTGGTCCGGGATCGGGAGGCAATCAGCCCCAGCATTTT. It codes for CAWSGPGSGGNQPQHF.

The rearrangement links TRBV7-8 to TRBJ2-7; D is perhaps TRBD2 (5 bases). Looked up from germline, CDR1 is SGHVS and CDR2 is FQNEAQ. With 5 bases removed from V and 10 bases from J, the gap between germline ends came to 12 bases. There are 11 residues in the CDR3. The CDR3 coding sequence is TGTGCCAGCAGCCTCCTAGGGAGTCAGTACTTC. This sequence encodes CASSLLGSQYF.

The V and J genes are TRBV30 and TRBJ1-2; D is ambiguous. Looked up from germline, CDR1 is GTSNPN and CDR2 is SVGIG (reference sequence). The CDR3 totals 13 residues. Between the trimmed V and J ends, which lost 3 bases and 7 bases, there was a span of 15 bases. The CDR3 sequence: CAWRFSGLGGYTF. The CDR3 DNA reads TGTGCCTGGAGGTTCAGTGGCTTAGGTGGCTACACCTTC.

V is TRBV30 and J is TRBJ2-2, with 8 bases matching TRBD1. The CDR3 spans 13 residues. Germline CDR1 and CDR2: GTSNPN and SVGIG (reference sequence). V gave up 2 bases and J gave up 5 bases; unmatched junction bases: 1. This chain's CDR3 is CAWSRTGTGELFF. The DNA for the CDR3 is TGTGCCTGGAGTAGGACAGGGACCGGGGAGCTGTTTTTT.

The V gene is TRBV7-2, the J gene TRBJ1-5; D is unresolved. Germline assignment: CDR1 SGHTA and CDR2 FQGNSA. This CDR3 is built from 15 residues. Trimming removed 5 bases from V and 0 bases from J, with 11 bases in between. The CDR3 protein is CASSPPGYSNQPQHF. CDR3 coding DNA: TGTGCCAGCAGCCCTCCGGGGTATAGCAATCAGCCCCAGCATTTT.

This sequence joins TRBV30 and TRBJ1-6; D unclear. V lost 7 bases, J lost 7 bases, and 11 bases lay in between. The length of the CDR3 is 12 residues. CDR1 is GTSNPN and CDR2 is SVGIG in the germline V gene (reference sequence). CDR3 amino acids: CASGFGNSPLHF. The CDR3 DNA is TGTGCCTCGGGATTCGGGAATTCACCCCTCCACTTT. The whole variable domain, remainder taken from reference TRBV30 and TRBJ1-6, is SQTIHQWPATLVQPVGSPLSLECTVEGTSNPNLYWYRQAAGRGLQLLFYSVGIGQISSEVPQNLSASRPQDRQFILSSKKLLLSDSGFYLCASGFGNSPLHFGNGTRLTVT.

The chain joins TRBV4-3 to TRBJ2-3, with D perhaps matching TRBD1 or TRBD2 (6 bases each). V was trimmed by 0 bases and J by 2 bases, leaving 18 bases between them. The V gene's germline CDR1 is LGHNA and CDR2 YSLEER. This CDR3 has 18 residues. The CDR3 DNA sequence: TGCGCCAGCAGCCAAGACGGAGGGGGATACAAGCACACAGATACGCAGTATTTT. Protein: CASSQDGGGYKHTDTQYF.

CDR3: CASSLVSGGEGYTF. The CDR3 bases are TGTGCCAGCAGCTTAGTTTCCGGGGGGGAGGGCTACACCTTC. V is TRBV7-2 and J is TRBJ1-2, with D possibly being TRBD1 (5 bases). Germline assignment: CDR1 SGHTA and CDR2 FQGNSA. The V gene lost 1 base and the J gene lost 8 bases, with 14 bases spanning the gap. The CDR3 runs 14 residues.

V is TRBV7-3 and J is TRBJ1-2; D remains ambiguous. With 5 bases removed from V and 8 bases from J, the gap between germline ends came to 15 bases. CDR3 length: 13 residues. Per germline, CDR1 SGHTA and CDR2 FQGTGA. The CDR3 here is CASSTRMSEGYTF. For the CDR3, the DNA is TGTGCCAGCAGCACAAGGATGTCTGAAGGCTACACCTTC.

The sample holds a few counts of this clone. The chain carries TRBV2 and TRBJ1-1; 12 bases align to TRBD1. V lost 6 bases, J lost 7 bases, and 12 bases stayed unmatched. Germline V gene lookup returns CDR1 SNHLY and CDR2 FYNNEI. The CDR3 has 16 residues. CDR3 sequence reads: CASSLYRDRGQNEAFF. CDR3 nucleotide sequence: TGTGCCAGCAGCTTATACCGGGACAGGGGGCAGAATGAAGCTTTCTTT.

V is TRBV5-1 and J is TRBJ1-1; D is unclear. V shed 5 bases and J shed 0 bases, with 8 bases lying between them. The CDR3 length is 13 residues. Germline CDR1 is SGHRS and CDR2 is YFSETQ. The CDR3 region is CASRAGVNTEAFF. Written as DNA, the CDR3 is TGCGCCAGCAGGGCAGGCGTGAACACTGAAGCTTTCTTT.

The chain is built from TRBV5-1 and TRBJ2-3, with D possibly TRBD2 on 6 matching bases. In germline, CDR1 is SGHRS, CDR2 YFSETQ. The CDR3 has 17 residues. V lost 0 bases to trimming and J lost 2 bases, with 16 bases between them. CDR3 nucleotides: TGCGCCAGCAGCTTGGCCGCGGGGCCTCCTTTCACAGATACGCAGTATTTT. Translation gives CASSLAAGPPFTDTQYF.